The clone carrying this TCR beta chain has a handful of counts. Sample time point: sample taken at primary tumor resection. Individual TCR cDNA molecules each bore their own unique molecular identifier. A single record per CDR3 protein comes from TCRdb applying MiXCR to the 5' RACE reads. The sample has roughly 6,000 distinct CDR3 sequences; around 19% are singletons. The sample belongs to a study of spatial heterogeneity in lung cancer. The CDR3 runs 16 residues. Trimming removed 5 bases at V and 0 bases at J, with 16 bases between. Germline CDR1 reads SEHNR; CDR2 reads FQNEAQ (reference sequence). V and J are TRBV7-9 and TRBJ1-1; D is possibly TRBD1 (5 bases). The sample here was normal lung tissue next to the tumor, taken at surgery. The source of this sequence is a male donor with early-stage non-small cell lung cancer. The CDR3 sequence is CASSPMGRSMNTEAFF. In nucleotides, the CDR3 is TGTGCCAGCAGCCCGATGGGACGGAGCATGAACACTGAAGCTTTCTTT. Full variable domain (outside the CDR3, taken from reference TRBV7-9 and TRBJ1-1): DTGVSQNPRHKITKRGQNVTFRCDPISEHNRLYWYRQTLGQGPEFLTYFQNEAQLEKSRLLSDRFSAERPKGSFSTLEIQRTEQGDSAMYLCASSPMGRSMNTEAFFGQGTRLTVV.